This TCR beta chain is from a study of response to subunit inactivated influenza vaccine. Germline V gene lookup returns CDR1 SQVTM and CDR2 ANQGSEA. The CDR3 runs to 11 residues. Between the trimmed V and J ends, which lost 4 bases and 7 bases, there was a span of 7 bases. TCRdb passed the RT-PCR reads through MiXCR, listing each CDR3 protein once. The sample includes about 540,000 distinct CDR3 sequences, under 30% of them seen just once. The sample holds a few counts of this clonotype. This same sample was also taken into another study, of T cells expressing NK-cell markers. In that study: The authors made TCR beta cDNA libraries by 5'RACE template switching. This switching added a universal primer site and UMIs. Similarly, these clonotypes led the CD3+CD56-NKG2C+ fraction as well in several donors.

The sequencing used CD4+ T cells sorted from PBMCs, collected 12 days after vaccination. The V and J genes are TRBV29-1 and TRBJ2-2; a weak D match, TRBD2 (5 bases). This TCR was sampled from a man aged 50-59 years who received an inactivated influenza vaccine. CDR3 protein: CSVGRVGELFF. For the CDR3, the DNA is TGCAGCGTTGGGCGGGTCGGGGAGCTGTTTTTT.